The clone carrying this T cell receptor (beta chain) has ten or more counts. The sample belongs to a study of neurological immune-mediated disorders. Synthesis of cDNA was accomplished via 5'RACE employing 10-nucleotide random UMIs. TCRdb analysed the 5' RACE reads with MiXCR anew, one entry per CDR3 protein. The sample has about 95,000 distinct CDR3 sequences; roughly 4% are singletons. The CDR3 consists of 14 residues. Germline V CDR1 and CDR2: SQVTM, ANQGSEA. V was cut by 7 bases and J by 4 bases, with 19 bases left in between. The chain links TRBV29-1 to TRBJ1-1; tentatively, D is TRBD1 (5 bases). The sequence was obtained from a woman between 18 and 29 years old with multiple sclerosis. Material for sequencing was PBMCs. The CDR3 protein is CSASIGGEGTEAFF. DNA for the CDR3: TGCAGCGCCAGCATAGGAGGGGAGGGCACTGAAGCTTTCTTT.